This T cell receptor (beta chain) was observed in a study of T-cell reconstitution after alpha-beta-depleted transplantation in children. Study-wide results and limits: When one year had passed after transplant, most T-cell counts and diversity came from newly produced T cells. The high TCRbeta diversity at day 60 in some patients came from surviving recipient T cells and thymic progenitors. Several hundred expanded graft clones reportedly were the source of alpha-beta T cells about two months after transplant.

With regard to this clonotype: Its antigen is not known.

Germline CDR1 and CDR2: MNHEY and SVGAGI. J was trimmed by 9 bases and V by 6 bases; bases with no gene match: 12. This CDR3 comprises 15 residues. Construction of the TCRbeta library involved unique molecular identifiers. TCRdb used MiXCR to reprocess the PCR reads, holding one entry per CDR3 protein. Of 500,000 to 600,000 distinct CDR3 sequences in the sample, roughly a quarter were seen once. The chain employs TRBV6-5 and TRBJ2-1; 9 bases line up with TRBD1. Sequencing was performed on PBMCs, taken before TCRalphabeta/CD19-depleted stem cell transplant. The receptor's source is a boy younger than two with Wiskott-Aldrich syndrome, due to receive a stem cell transplant. Here the CDR3 DNA reads TGTGCCAGCAGAATCGGGACAGGGTATAGTAGTGAGCAGTTCTTC. It is translated as CASRIGTGYSSEQFF.